This T cell receptor (beta chain) stems from a study of blood T cell repertoires in COVID-19. The CDR3 runs 14 residues. The V and J ends lost 1 base and 5 bases respectively, with 9 bases between them. CDR1 and CDR2 from the germline V gene are SNHLY and FYNNEI. This clone was counted once. Using immunoSEQ multiplex PCR, the repertoire was profiled, and TCRdb retains in-frame clones only, with some absent. The sample records 84,000 or so clones, approximately 78% being singletons. Sequenced sample: peripheral blood. The chain links TRBV2 to TRBJ1-5, with a weak D call TRBD1 (5 bases). The source is a human donor in a cohort sampled during active COVID-19. This CDR3 is CASSEGRGYQPQHF. In DNA form, the CDR3 reads TGTGCCAGCAGTGAAGGTAGGGGTTATCAGCCCCAGCATTTT.